This TCR beta chain was profiled in a study of T cell changes during pregnancy in multiple sclerosis. Deletions cut 0 bases from V and 5 bases from J, with 8 bases between. The CDR3 runs 13 residues. Germline loops: CDR1 SGDLS, CDR2 YYNGEE. Method: immunoSEQ multiplex PCR; TCRdb's copy keeps in-frame clones and lacks some. This sample has fewer than 95,000 clones; approximately 94% occur once, and the top ten carry around 2.3%. This TCR derives from a female donor with multiple sclerosis, enrolled in a pregnancy study. The chain combines TRBV9 with TRBJ2-5; a possible D gene is TRBD2 (5 bases). The material was peripheral blood, obtained in the third trimester of pregnancy. The CDR3 nucleotides read TGTGCCAGCAGCGTAGAGCCGGGGGAGACCCAGTACTTC. Translating it yields CASSVEPGETQYF.